This TCR beta chain was recovered during a study of blood T cell repertoires in COVID-19. The V end lost 9 bases, the J end lost 7 bases, and 13 bases lay between the germline ends. Germline V lookup: CDR1 SNHLY, CDR2 FYNNEI. The CDR3 is 13 residues long. TCRdb's copy holds only in-frame clones and misses some; the assay was immunoSEQ multiplex PCR. The sample includes 150,000 or so clones, around 84% seen only once; the top ten take around 6%. Sequenced material: PBMCs or T cells enriched from blood (not recorded which). The genes are TRBV2 and TRBJ1-6; D perhaps matches TRBD1 (5 bases). This receptor was identified in a man aged 35 to 55 who had recovered from COVID-19. The CDR3 here is CARRRQNNSPLHF. The DNA for the CDR3 is TGTGCCAGAAGACGACAGAACAATTCACCCCTCCACTTT.